This T cell receptor beta chain was obtained from a study of Ad26.COV2.S vaccination and SARS-CoV-2 variants. Study-wide points: Using TCR breadth and depth analyses may have led to underestimated total T cell responses.

Points on this clone: The target antigen is unknown.

Only in-frame clones appear in the TCRdb table, and some are missing; sequencing was by immunoSEQ multiplex PCR. The table has 180,000 or so clones, roughly 89% seen once. Looked up from germline, CDR1 is SGHVS and CDR2 is FQNEAQ. CDR3 length: 15 amino acids. The V and J ends lost 4 bases and 4 bases respectively, with 16 bases between them. The sequence was obtained from a human donor who had recovered from COVID-19. The sample was peripheral blood, taken after recovery from COVID-19. The chain uses TRBV7-8 and TRBJ1-2; D is possibly TRBD1 (5 bases). CDR3 residues: CASSSDSPATYGYTF. The CDR3 region has the DNA TGTGCCAGCAGCTCCGACAGCCCCGCTACCTATGGCTACACCTTC.